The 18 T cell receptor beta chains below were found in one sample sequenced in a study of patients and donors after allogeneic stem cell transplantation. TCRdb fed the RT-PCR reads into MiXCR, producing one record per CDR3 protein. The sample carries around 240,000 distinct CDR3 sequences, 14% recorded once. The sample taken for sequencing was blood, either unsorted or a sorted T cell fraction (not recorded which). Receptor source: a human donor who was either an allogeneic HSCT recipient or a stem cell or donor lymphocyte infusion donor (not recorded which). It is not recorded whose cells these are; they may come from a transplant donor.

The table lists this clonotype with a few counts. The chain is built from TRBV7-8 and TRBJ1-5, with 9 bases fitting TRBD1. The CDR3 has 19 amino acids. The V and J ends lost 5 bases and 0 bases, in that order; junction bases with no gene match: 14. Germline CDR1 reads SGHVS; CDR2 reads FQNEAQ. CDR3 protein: CASSTITRDRANSNQPQHF. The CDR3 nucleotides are TGTGCCAGCAGCACTATTACCCGGGACAGGGCAAATAGCAATCAGCCCCAGCATTTT.

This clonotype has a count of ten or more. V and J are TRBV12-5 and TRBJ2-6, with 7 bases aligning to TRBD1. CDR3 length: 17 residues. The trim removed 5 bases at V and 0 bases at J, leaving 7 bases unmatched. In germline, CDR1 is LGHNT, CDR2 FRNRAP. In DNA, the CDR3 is TGTGCTAGTGGTCCAGGGGGTCGTAACTCTGGGGCCAACGTCCTGACTTTC. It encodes CASGPGGRNSGANVLTF.

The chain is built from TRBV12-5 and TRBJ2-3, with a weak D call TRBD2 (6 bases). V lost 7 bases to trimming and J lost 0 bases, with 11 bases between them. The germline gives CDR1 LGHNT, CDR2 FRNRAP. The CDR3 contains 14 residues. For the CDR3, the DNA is TGTGCTAGTGAGAAGGGACTCAGCACAGATACGCAGTATTTT. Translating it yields CASEKGLSTDTQYF. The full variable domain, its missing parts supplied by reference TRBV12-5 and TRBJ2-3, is DARVTQTPRHKVTEMGQEVTMRCQPILGHNTVFWYRQTMMQGLELLAYFRNRAPLDDSGMPKDRFSAEMPDATLATLKIQPSEPRDSAVYFCASEKGLSTDTQYFGPGTRLTVL.

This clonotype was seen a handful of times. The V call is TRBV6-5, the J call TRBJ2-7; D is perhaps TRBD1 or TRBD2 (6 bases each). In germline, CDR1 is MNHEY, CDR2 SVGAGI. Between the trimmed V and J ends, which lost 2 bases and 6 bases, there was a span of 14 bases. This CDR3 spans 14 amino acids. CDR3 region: CASSYRRGGFEQYF. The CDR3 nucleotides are TGTGCCAGCAGTTACCGGAGAGGGGGGTTCGAGCAGTACTTC.

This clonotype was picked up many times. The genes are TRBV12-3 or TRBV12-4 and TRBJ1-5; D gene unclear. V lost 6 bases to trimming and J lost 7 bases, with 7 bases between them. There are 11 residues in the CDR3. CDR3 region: CASSTAQPQHF. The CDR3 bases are TGTGCCAGCAGCACAGCCCAGCCCCAGCATTTT.

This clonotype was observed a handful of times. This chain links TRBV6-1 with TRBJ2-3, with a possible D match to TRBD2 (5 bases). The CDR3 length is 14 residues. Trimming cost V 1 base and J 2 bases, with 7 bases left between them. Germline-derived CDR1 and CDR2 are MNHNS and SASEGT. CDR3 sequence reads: CASSEGAATDTQYF. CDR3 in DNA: TGTGCCAGCAGTGAAGGAGCGGCCACAGATACGCAGTATTTT.

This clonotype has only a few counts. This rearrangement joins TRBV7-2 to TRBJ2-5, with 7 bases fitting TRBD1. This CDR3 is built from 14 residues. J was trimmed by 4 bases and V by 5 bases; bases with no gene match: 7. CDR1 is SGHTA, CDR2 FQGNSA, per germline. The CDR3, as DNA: TGTGCCAGCAGCCTAAGGGACAGACGAGAGACCCAGTACTTC. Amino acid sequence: CASSLRDRRETQYF.

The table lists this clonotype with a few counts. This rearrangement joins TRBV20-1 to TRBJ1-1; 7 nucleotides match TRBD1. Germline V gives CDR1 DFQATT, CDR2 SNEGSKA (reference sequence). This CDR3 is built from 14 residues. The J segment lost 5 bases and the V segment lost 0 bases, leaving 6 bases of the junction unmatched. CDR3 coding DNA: TGCAGTGCTAGAGACCCGACAGGGTTGACTGAAGCTTTCTTT. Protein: CSARDPTGLTEAFF.

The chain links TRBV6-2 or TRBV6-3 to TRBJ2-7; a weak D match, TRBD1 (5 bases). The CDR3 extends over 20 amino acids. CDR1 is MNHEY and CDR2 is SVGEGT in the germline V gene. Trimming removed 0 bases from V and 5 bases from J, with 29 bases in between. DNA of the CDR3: TGTGCCAGCAGTTACTCGAGAACTGACCTTTCCCTAGGGGTAAGGAACGAGCAGTACTTC. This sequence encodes CASSYSRTDLSLGVRNEQYF.

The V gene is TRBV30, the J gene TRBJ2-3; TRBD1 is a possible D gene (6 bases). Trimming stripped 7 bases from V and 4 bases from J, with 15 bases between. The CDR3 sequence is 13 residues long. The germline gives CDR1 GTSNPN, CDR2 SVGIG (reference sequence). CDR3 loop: CAYLQQGPDTQYF. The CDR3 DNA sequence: TGTGCCTACCTCCAACAGGGTCCAGATACGCAGTATTTT.

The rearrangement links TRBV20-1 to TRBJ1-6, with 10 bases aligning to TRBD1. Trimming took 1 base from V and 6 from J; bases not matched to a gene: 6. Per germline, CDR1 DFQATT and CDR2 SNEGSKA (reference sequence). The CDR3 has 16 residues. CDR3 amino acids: CSARAAGTGVNSPLHF. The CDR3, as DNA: TGCAGTGCTAGAGCCGCCGGGACAGGGGTTAATTCACCCCTCCACTTT.

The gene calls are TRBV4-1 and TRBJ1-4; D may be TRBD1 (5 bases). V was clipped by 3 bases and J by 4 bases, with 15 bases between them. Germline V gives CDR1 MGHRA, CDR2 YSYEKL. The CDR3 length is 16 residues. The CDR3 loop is CASSHNIGQGNEKLFF. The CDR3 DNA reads TGCGCCAGCAGCCACAATATCGGGCAGGGTAATGAAAAACTGTTTTTT.

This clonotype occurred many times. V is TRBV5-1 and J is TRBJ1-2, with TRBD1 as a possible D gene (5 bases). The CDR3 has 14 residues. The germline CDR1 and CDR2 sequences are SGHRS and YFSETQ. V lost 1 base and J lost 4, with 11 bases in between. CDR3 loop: CASSLNTGGYGYTF. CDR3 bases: TGCGCCAGCAGCTTGAATACGGGGGGCTATGGCTACACCTTC.

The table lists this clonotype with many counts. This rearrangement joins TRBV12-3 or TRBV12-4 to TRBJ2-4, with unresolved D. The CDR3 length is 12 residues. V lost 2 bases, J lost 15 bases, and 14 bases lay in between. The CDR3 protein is CASSLSAGPGYF. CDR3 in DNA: TGTGCCAGCAGTTTAAGCGCAGGCCCGGGGTACTTC.

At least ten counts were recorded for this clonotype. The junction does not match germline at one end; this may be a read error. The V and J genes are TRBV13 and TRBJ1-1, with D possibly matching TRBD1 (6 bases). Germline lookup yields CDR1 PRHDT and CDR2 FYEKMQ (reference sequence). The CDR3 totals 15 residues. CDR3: CASSALEGGNAEAFF. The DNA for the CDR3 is TGTGCCAGCAGCGCCCTCGAGGGGGGGAACGCTGAAGCTTTCTTT.

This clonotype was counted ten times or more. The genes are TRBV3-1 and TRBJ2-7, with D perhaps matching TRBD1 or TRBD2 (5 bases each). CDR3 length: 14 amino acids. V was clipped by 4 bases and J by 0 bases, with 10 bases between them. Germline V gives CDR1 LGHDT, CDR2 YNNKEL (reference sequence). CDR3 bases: TGTGCCAGCAGCCGGGACGGCCTCTCCTACGAGCAGTACTTC. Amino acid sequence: CASSRDGLSYEQYF.

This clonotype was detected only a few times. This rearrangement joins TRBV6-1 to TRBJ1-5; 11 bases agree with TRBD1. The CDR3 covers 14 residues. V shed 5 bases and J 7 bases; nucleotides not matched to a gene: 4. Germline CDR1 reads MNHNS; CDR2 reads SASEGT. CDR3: CASSPGQGGQPQHF. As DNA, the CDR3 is TGTGCCAGCAGTCCGGGACAGGGGGGCCAGCCCCAGCATTTT.

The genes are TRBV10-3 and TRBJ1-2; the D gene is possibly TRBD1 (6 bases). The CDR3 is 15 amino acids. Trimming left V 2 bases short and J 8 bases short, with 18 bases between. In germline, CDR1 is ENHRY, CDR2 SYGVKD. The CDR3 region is CAISERPGDTKGYTF. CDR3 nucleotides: TGTGCCATCAGTGAGCGCCCAGGGGATACGAAAGGCTACACCTTC.